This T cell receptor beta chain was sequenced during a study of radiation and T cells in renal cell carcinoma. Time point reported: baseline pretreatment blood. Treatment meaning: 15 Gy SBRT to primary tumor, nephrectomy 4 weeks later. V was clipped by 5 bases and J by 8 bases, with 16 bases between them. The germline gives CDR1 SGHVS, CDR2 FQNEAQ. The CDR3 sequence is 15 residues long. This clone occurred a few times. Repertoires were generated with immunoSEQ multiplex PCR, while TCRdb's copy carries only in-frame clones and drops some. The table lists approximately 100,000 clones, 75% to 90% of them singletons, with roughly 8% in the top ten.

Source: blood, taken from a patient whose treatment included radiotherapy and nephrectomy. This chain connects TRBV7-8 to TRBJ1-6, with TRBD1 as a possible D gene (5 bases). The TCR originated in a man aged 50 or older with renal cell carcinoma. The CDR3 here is CASSPRGRADSPLHF. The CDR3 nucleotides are TGTGCCAGCAGCCCTCGCGGCAGGGCGGATTCACCCCTCCACTTT.